This TCR beta chain stems from a study of OX40 agonist ivuxolimab in advanced cancers. Across the study: Patients were treated with intravenous ivuxolimab, dosed at 0.01 to 10 mg/kg and infused every 2 weeks. Broader study findings: Dose levels from 0.1 to 3.0 mg/kg saw CD4+ and CD8+ blood T cells expand clonally by week 6. Expanded clones were, on average, more numerous in CD8+ T cells than in CD4+.

Here immunoSEQ multiplex PCR was the method, and the copy in TCRdb shows in-frame clones only, minus some. This table has about 71,000 clones, around 94% appearing once. Comments on this clone: The antigen remains undetermined.

Germline loops: CDR1 LNHDA, CDR2 SQIVND (reference sequence). Trimming pared 5 bases from V and 0 bases from J, leaving 17 bases between. The CDR3 covers 16 residues. The source of this sequence is an adult with an advanced solid tumor such as melanoma, head and neck, liver or kidney cancer. Sequences were derived from CD4+ or CD8+ T cells sorted from blood, sampled in a trial of the OX40 agonist ivuxolimab. This chain joins TRBV19 and TRBJ2-7; the D gene could be TRBD1 or TRBD2 (5 bases each). The CDR3 DNA is TGTGCCAGTAGTTATGGGACGGGATCAAGCTCCTACGAGCAGTACTTC. Encoded protein: CASSYGTGSSSYEQYF.